This TCR beta chain is drawn from a study of blood T cell repertoires in COVID-19. Germline CDR1 reads SNHLY; CDR2 reads FYNNEI. Trimming took 7 bases from V and 10 from J; bases not matched to a gene: 6. The CDR3 has 12 amino acids. The repertoire was sequenced with immunoSEQ multiplex PCR; TCRdb's copy has only in-frame clones and lacks some. The table lists 95,000 to 120,000 clones, approximately 84% of them singletons. This rearrangement joins TRBV2 to TRBJ2-2; 7 bases line up with TRBD2. The TCR comes from a woman aged 40-49 years with acute or convalescent COVID-19. Sequencing used peripheral blood. In DNA, the CDR3 is TGTGCCAGCATTAGGGGAGGGTCGGAGCTGTTTTTT. It specifies CASIRGGSELFF.